The 5 T cell receptor beta chains presented below share a single source sample, sequenced in a study of T cells expressing NK-cell markers. TCRdb re-analyzed the 5' RACE reads; it lists each CDR3 protein once, without DNA. Its listing shows 550,000 or so distinct CDR3 sequences. Input material: blood T cells: a sorted CD56 or NKG2C T cell subset, CD4+ or CD8+ T cells, or bulk PBMC T cells (not recorded which). All receptors derive from a man younger than 30 in good health.

V and J are TRBV3-1 and TRBJ2-2; absent DNA, TCRdb's TRBD2 call cannot be checked. This CDR3 spans 18 amino acids. Germline-derived CDR1 and CDR2 are LGHDT and YNNKEL (reference sequence). This chain's CDR3 is CASSFQTSGRKNTGELFF. The whole variable domain, remainder taken from reference TRBV3-1 and TRBJ2-2, is DTAVSQTPKYLVTQMGNDKSIKCEQNLGHDTMYWYKQDSKKFLKIMFSYNNKELIINETVPNRFSPKSPDKAHLNLHINSLELGDSAVYFCASSFQTSGRKNTGELFFGEGSRLTVL.

The gene calls are TRBV7-6 and TRBJ2-1. The length of the CDR3 is 14 residues. Germline lookup yields CDR1 SGHVS and CDR2 FNYEAQ. The CDR3 reads CASSLYSSRNEQFF.

The chain joins TRBV28 to TRBJ2-7; lacking DNA, the TRBD2 call made by TCRdb goes unchecked. Germline assignment: CDR1 MDHEN and CDR2 SYDVKM. CDR3 length: 17 residues. The CDR3 is CASSFSRLASGTYEQYF.

The V call is TRBV27, the J call TRBJ2-7; TCRdb's D call, TRBD1, is unchecked because there is no DNA. The length of the CDR3 is 12 residues. Germline V CDR1 and CDR2: MNHEY, SMNVEV (reference sequence). This chain's CDR3 is CASSGEGGKQYF.

The chain employs TRBV28 and TRBJ1-2; TCRdb picks TRBD1, but there is no DNA to check that call. The CDR3 covers 14 residues. Germline-derived CDR1 and CDR2 are MDHEN and SYDVKM. CDR3 residues: CASRRQGGDYGYTF.